Listed below are T cell receptor beta chains from one sample, sequenced in a study of blood T cells in healthy people across ages. TCRdb reanalysed the 5' RACE reads using MiXCR and keeps one entry per CDR3 protein. This table has 750,000 to 850,000 distinct CDR3 sequences, 20% to 25% appearing once. The sample was also linked to a second study, of T cells of mothers and their children.

The sequencing sample was made of blood. The receptors were sampled from a boy younger than 18 in good health. Each CDR3 is given with its conserved first and last residue. The D gene is left open where the match is weak. Some rows have no size entry. The others give once, few or many, or a class for an expanded clone.

TRBD2	NA	TRBV7-9	TRBJ2-1	TGTGCCAGCAGCCCGGTAGCGGGAAAGGGCAATGAGCAGTTCTTC	CASSPVAGKGNEQFF
NA	few	TRBV7-2	TRBJ2-3	TGTGCCAGCAGGCCTGGGTTGGGTGATACGCAGTATTTT	CASRPGLGDTQYF
NA	NA	TRBV29-1	TRBJ2-7	TGCAGCGTCCCGGGCCGACCCTACGAGCAGTACTTC	CSVPGRPYEQYF
TRBD1	many	TRBV29-1	TRBJ2-7	TGCAGCGTTGACCCAGGGGGCTCCTACGAGCAGTACTTC	CSVDPGGSYEQYF
TRBD1	many	TRBV29-1	TRBJ2-1	TGCAGCGTTAACAGGGGGCTGGGTGAGCAGTTCTTC	CSVNRGLGEQFF
NA	NA	TRBV5-6	TRBJ1-1	TGTGCCAGCAGCTTGTCCAGCTGGACCATGAACACTGAAGCTTTCTTT	CASSLSSWTMNTEAFF
NA	NA	TRBV6-6	TRBJ2-7	TGTGCCAGCAGTTTCCACCCCAACGGACTTTCCGTGGAGCAGTACTTC	CASSFHPNGLSVEQYF
TRBD2	few	TRBV7-6	TRBJ2-3	TGTGCCAGCAGCTTAGCGCGGGGGGGTACAGATACGCAGTATTTT	CASSLARGGTDTQYF
NA	few	TRBV7-2	TRBJ1-1	TGTGCCAGCAGCGACAGATTATTGAACACTGAAGCTTTCTTT	CASSDRLLNTEAFF
NA	NA	TRBV7-2	TRBJ1-5	TGTGCCAGCACCTACAATCCATATCAGCCCCAGCATTTT	CASTYNPYQPQHF
TRBD1	many	TRBV12-3/TRBV12-4	TRBJ2-3	TGTGCCAGCAGAGGACAGGGGGTTACTACAGATACGCAGTATTTT	CASRGQGVTTDTQYF
NA	NA	TRBV20-1	TRBJ1-5	TGCAGTGCTAGAGAAGTTGGGGTGGCTTTAAATCAGCCCCAGCATTTT	CSAREVGVALNQPQHF
NA	NA	TRBV24-1	TRBJ2-1	TGTGCCACCAGTGATTTGTCCTTGGAGAAGCAGTTCTTC	CATSDLSLEKQFF
TRBD1	NA	TRBV28	TRBJ2-5	TGTGCCAGCAGTTCCCGGGACAGGGGCCTCCAAGAGACCCAGTACTTC	CASSSRDRGLQETQYF
NA	NA	TRBV20-1	TRBJ1-5	TGCAGTGCTAGTTTAGGGAATCAGCCCCAGCATTTT	CSASLGNQPQHF
TRBD1	NA	TRBV29-1	TRBJ1-3	TGCAGCGTCCGCGCTGCAGGGACAGGGACGGCATTGGGAAACACCATATATTTT	CSVRAAGTGTALGNTIYF
NA	NA	TRBV7-8	TRBJ2-3	TGTGCCAGCAGCTTAGAAGCGAGCGTTCCTACAGATACGCAGTATTTT	CASSLEASVPTDTQYF
NA	NA	TRBV25-1	TRBJ1-2	TGTGCCAGCAGTCGGGGGAATAACTATGGCTACACCTTC	CASSRGNNYGYTF
NA	many	TRBV28	TRBJ2-1	TGTGCCAGCAGTTTCGGAAGCGCGAGGAATGAGCAGTTCTTC	CASSFGSARNEQFF
NA	few	TRBV12-3/TRBV12-4	TRBJ2-2	TGTGCCAGCAGTTTAGTGGCTATCTCTCCCGGCACCGGGGAGCTGTTTTTT	CASSLVAISPGTGELFF
NA	few	TRBV5-6	TRBJ2-5	TGTGCCAGCAGCTTGGGCCCGCCGACGGGGGAGTTCTTC	CASSLGPPTGEFF
TRBD1	few	TRBV7-2	TRBJ1-4	TGTGCCAGCAGCTCAGGGGGCTTTAGTGAAAAACTGTTTTTT	CASSSGGFSEKLFF
NA	few	TRBV6-2/TRBV6-3	TRBJ2-2	TGTGCCGGGGGGCGACAGGGGAACACCGGGGAGCTGTTTTTT	CAGGRQGNTGELFF
NA	NA	TRBV20-1	TRBJ1-4	TGCAGTGCTAGGCGTCACCTGCTCGCGGAACTGTTTTTT	CSARRHLLAELFF
NA	NA	TRBV7-8	TRBJ2-3	TGTGCCAGCAGCTTCAACCCTCCCGGCACAAGTAAAACAGATACGCAGTATTTT	CASSFNPPGTSKTDTQYF
NA	few	TRBV4-1	TRBJ2-1	TGCGCCAGCAGCCAATCGAGTACAGATTCATACAATGAGCAGTTCTTC	CASSQSSTDSYNEQFF
NA	few	TRBV4-3	TRBJ2-7	TGCGCCAGCAGCCAAGATAGGGTCCGACTAGGGAGCTCCTACGAGCAGTACTTC	CASSQDRVRLGSSYEQYF
NA	medium-sized	TRBV29-1	TRBJ1-4	TGCAGCGTTGAACAGGGTGGTGAAAAACTGTTTTTT	CSVEQGGEKLFF
TRBD2	few	TRBV28	TRBJ2-7	TGTGCCAGCAGTATACTAGCGGCGGACTACGAGCAGTACTTC	CASSILAADYEQYF
NA	NA	TRBV6-2/TRBV6-3	TRBJ1-2	TGTGCCAGCAGAGCGGACGGTCCGGGCTATGGCTACACCTTC	CASRADGPGYGYTF
NA	NA	TRBV5-1	TRBJ2-5	TGCGCCAGCAGCTTGGAGGACAGTCAAGAGACCCAGTACTTC	CASSLEDSQETQYF
TRBD1	NA	TRBV7-9	TRBJ1-1	TGTGCCAGCAGCTCAACCGGGACAGAGATGAACACTGAAGCTTTCTTT	CASSSTGTEMNTEAFF
NA	NA	TRBV20-1	TRBJ1-2	TGCAGTGCTAGGACTACTGAGGCCAGGGAGTATGGCTACACCTTC	CSARTTEAREYGYTF
NA	few	TRBV29-1	TRBJ2-5	TGCAGCGCTGGAGCCGAGACCCAGTACTTC	CSAGAETQYF
NA	NA	TRBV7-9	TRBJ2-2	TGTGCCAGCAGCGTCCGGGACGAACCTCACACCGGGGAGCTGTTTTTT	CASSVRDEPHTGELFF
TRBD2	few	TRBV6-7	TRBJ2-7	TGTGCCAGCAGTTATTCCGGGACTACCGCTGCGTCACACACTCGGGAGCAGTACTTC	CASSYSGTTAASHTREQYF
NA	NA	TRBV5-5	TRBJ1-2	TGTGCCAGCAGCAAGGAGCAGGGAGGTGGCTACACCTTC	CASSKEQGGGYTF
NA	NA	TRBV2	TRBJ1-1	TGTGCCAGCTCCCGCCACGGGAACACTGAAGCTTTCTTT	CASSRHGNTEAFF
TRBD2	few	TRBV4-3	TRBJ2-3	TGCGCCAGCAGCCAAGATCAACTAGCGGGAGAGGATACGCAGTATTTT	CASSQDQLAGEDTQYF
NA	few	TRBV4-1	TRBJ2-7	TGCGCCAGCAGCCAGACCCAGGGTTTCAACTACGAGCAGTACTTC	CASSQTQGFNYEQYF